This T cell receptor (beta chain) was obtained from a study of control samples from healthy donors and cancer patients. Profiling relied on immunoSEQ multiplex PCR, and the TCRdb table lists in-frame clones only, not all of them. The sample carries some 100,000 clones, 85% to 95% recorded once. Trimming left V 2 bases short and J 1 base short, with 6 bases between. The CDR3 length is 14 residues. CDR1 and CDR2 (germline): MNHEY, SMNVEV (reference sequence). Sequencing was done on a sample of blood. This TCR was recovered from a man aged 18-30 years in good health. The J gene is TRBJ2-1, the V gene TRBV27, with TRBD2 as a possible D gene (6 bases). The CDR3 here is CASSLGGSYNEQFF. The CDR3 DNA reads TGTGCCAGCAGTTTAGGGGGGTCCTACAATGAGCAGTTCTTC.